This T cell receptor beta chain comes out of a study of cytomegalovirus exposure and HLA in healthy donors. General study results and limits: Using a false discovery rate of 0.05, a later analysis showed that 16,951 TCR beta sequences were associated with HLA alleles.

Germline V gene lookup returns CDR1 WNHNN and CDR2 SYGVQD (reference sequence). Germline trimming cut 3 bases from V and 9 bases from J; bases unmatched to any gene: 9. This CDR3 region has 15 residues. Comment on this clone: Its antigen remains unidentified.

Each donor was healthy, and each was a bone marrow donor. The PCR made use of 60 Vbeta and 13 Jbeta primers. Here immunoSEQ multiplex PCR was the method, and the copy in TCRdb shows in-frame clones only, minus some. The table has about 130,000 clones, over 65% seen once; the top ten hold more than 0.95%. The source of this sequence is a man aged 50 or older in good health and CMV-seronegative. The sample comprised PBMCs. The J gene is TRBJ2-2, the V gene TRBV10-1; 8 nucleotides match TRBD2. CDR3 sequence (DNA): TGCGCCAGCAGTGAATCCGGGGGGGGCCACCGGGAGCTGTTTTTT. Protein sequence: CASSESGGGHRELFF.